These 5 T cell receptor beta chains share one sample of origin, sequenced in a study of blood T cells in healthy people across ages. A second PCR, run for roughly 7 to 11 cycles, used a sample-barcoded 5' primer plus a J-beta primer mix. In TCRdb, the 5' RACE reads were re-called with MiXCR into one record per CDR3 protein. Of around 870,000 distinct CDR3 sequences listed, under 35% were seen once; the top ten hold roughly 17%. Sequences were obtained from blood. The receptors were sampled from a woman aged 80 or over in good health.

CDR3 protein: CASTLWTAGPNYGYTF. In DNA, the CDR3 is TGTGCCAGCACTTTATGGACAGCGGGCCCTAACTATGGCTACACCTTC. The chain couples TRBV21-1 to TRBJ1-2; whether TRBD1, the table's D call, matches the DNA was not checked. TRBV21-1 is an annotated pseudogene. CDR3 length equals 16 residues.

In regard to this clonotype: This may stem from a read error, because a much larger clone lies one nucleotide away. This rearrangement joins TRBV5-5 to TRBJ2-1; D is perhaps TRBD1 or TRBD2 (5 bases each). The CDR3 runs to 16 residues. Germline V lookup: CDR1 SGHKS, CDR2 YYEKEE (reference sequence). V was pared by 3 bases and J by 8 bases, with 21 bases between. The CDR3: CASSSFGTRAVDEQFF. The CDR3 DNA reads as TGTGCCAGCAGCTCGTTTGGGACCCGGGCCGTCGATGAGCAGTTCTTC.

The chain carries TRBV2 and TRBJ2-3, with 7 bases lining up with TRBD2. Germline V gene data show CDR1 as SNHLY and CDR2 as FYNNEI. The V segment lost 1 base and the J segment 1 base; nucleotides outside the gene matches: 5. The CDR3 is 16 residues long. CDR3 amino acids: CASSEVKRGGTDTQYF. The CDR3 coding sequence is TGTGCCAGCAGTGAAGTGAAGCGGGGAGGCACAGATACGCAGTATTTT.

This clonotype showed up many times. The chain joins TRBV6-5 to TRBJ1-2; D unclear. V was cut by 2 bases and J by 5 bases, with 12 bases left in between. Looked up from germline, CDR1 is MNHEY and CDR2 is SVGAGI. This CDR3 contains 14 residues. CDR3 coding DNA: TGTGCCAGCAGTTACAGGCGGGCGTTGTATGGCTACACCTTC. Protein product: CASSYRRALYGYTF.

This chain connects TRBV4-2 to TRBJ2-1, with TRBD2 as a possible D gene (7 bases). There are 16 residues in the CDR3. Germline lookup yields CDR1 LGHNA and CDR2 YNFKEQ. Trimming left V 0 bases short and J 7 bases short, with 16 bases between. CDR3 loop: CASSQEGRGAYNEQFF. CDR3 DNA sequence: TGTGCCAGCAGCCAAGAAGGACGGGGGGCTTATAATGAGCAGTTCTTC.